The text below deals with one T cell receptor (beta chain). Its specificity is not known. This sample was included in a study of vaccination effects on CD4 cells after COVID-19. Profiling relied on immunoSEQ multiplex PCR, and the TCRdb table lists in-frame clones only, not all of them. Of fewer than 85,000 clones in the sample, under 85% were seen once. Sequencing was preceded by expansion of antigen-specific CD4+ T cells with viral peptide pools in the ViraFEST assay. Following a roughly ten-day culture, CD4+ T cells were purified. Two-dose vaccination with either BNT162b2 or mRNA-1273 was given to the participants. Researchers reported culturing two million PBMC in each well, adding 8 to 10 IU/ml IL-2 and approximately 10 ug/ml peptides. Cells had half their medium changed to IL-2 medium on days 3 and 7. Sample: CD4+ T cells from PBMCs cultured with HCoV-OC43 spike peptides, taken after COVID-19 vaccination. Documented subset: HCoV-OC43 spike overlapping peptide pool stimulation. This clonotype was sampled from a human donor who received a COVID-19 vaccine.

The CDR3 spells CASSAGLYNEQFF. The CDR3 DNA reads TGTGCCAGCAGTGCGGGGTTATACAATGAGCAGTTCTTC. This chain connects TRBV2 to TRBJ2-1; possibly TRBD2 for D (5 bases). This CDR3 comprises 13 residues. With 4 bases removed from V and 4 bases from J, the gap between germline ends came to 8 bases. Germline V CDR1 and CDR2: SNHLY, FYNNEI.